A selection of T cell receptor beta chains follows, all from one sample in a study of blood T cell repertoires in COVID-19. TCRdb keeps only in-frame clones here, not all; method: immunoSEQ multiplex PCR. The sample contains roughly 400,000 clones, approximately 85% of which appear only once. The sequenced sample was PBMCs or T cells enriched from blood (not recorded which). These TCRs come from a woman aged 40 to 50 with acute COVID-19. Each CDR3 is given with its conserved first and last residue. Some rows mark clone size as missing; the rest say once, few, many or name a class of expanded clone.

v_call cdr3_length clone_size cdr3_aa
TRBV27 15 - CASSPGRGDTDTQYF
TRBV21-1 18 - CASSKIMASGPPSYEQYF
TRBV5-6 15 once CASSPGTGVSDTQYF
TRBV21-1 16 - CASGQGRNLSYNEQFF
TRBV30 12 - CAWSVTGYEQYF
TRBV27 17 - CASSPRTGGMDTGELFF
TRBV14 17 - CASSHRGRGPNTGELFF
TRBV4-1 15 - CASSQPRGTNEKLFF
TRBV19 14 - CASTKQGGTGELFF
TRBV14 13 - CASSLYMDTEAFF
TRBV5-1 15 - CASSFGGTSSYEQYF
TRBV24-1 15 - CATSDRPTGTDGYTF
TRBV30 12 - CAWSGDFRELFF
TRBV4-1 15 - CASSQVGTGGDIQYF
TRBV3-1/TRBV3-2 15 - CASTQGGGPRNEQFF
TRBV5-1 14 - CASSLDGTNEKLFF
TRBV5-6 15 - CASSLGQGRVEKLFF
TRBV5-6 17 - CASSLGATRSGANVLTF
TRBV5-6 15 - CASSLSQLYTGELFF
TRBV28 15 - CASSLRGGREETQYF
TRBV6-5 15 - CASSYEAGGFYEQYF
TRBV10-2 15 - CASRPSGGEGYGYTF
TRBV3-1/TRBV3-2 14 - CASSPGGVGNTIYF
TRBV19 14 - CASSTQSQGNGYTF
TRBV25-1 13 - CASAGPPNQPQHF
TRBV4-1 13 - CASSQAHNQPQHF
TRBV5-1 12 - CASSPGGETQYF
TRBV19 17 - CASSSHRLAGETDTQYF
TRBV7-8 15 - CASSLDRVGKGPQHF
TRBV28 17 once CATLDAEGAPRGTEAFF
TRBV18 17 - CASSPPILGPGTGELFF